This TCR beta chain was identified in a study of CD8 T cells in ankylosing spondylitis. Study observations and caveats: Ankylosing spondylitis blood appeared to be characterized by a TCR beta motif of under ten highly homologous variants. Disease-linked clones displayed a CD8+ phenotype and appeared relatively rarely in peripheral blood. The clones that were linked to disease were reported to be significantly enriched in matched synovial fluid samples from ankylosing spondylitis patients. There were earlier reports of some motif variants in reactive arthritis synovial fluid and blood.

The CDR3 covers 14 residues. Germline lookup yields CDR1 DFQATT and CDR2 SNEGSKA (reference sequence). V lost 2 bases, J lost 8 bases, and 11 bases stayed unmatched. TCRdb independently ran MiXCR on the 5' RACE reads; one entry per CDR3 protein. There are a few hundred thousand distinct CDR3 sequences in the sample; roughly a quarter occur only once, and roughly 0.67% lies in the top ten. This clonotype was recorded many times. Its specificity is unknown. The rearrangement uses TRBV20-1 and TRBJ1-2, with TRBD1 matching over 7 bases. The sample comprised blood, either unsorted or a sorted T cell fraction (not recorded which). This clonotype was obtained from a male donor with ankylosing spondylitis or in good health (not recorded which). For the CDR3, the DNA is TGCAGTGCTAGACTCAACCCAGGGGGAGTAGGCTACACCTTC. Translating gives CSARLNPGGVGYTF.